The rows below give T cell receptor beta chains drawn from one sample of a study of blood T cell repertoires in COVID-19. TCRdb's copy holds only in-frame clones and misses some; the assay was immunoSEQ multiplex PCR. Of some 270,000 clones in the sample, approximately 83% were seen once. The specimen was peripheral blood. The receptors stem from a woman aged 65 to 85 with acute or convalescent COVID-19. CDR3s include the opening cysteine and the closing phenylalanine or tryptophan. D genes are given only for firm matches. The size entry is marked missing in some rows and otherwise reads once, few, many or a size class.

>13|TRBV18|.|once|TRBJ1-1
TGTGCCAGCTCATCCGACAGGAACACTGAAGCTTTCTTT
CASSSDRNTEAFF
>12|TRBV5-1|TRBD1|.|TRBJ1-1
TGCGCCAGCAGCCGTGGACAGGGGGCTGCTTTCTTT
CASSRGQGAAFF
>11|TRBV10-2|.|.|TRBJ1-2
TGCGCCAGCAGTGAGTGGACAGGCTACACCTTC
CASSEWTGYTF
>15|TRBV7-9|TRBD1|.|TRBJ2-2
TGTGCCAGCAGATCGACAGGGGGCAGGAACGGGGAGCTGTTTTTT
CASRSTGGRNGELFF
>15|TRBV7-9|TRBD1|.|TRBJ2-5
TGTGCCAGCAGCTTAAGGCAGGGGGCAGGAGAGACCCAGTACTTC
CASSLRQGAGETQYF
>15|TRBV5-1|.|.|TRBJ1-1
TGCGCCAGCAGCTTTGGGGGGGCGGGATACACTGAAGCTTTCTTT
CASSFGGAGYTEAFF
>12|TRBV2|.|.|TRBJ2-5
TGTGCCAGCAGGGGAGTGCTAGAGACCCAGTACTTC
CASRGVLETQYF
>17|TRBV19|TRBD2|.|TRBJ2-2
TGTGCCAGTAGTGACATTTCGGCGGGGGGGAACACCGGGGAGCTGTTTTTT
CASSDISAGGNTGELFF
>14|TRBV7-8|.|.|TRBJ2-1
TGTGCCAGCAGCTTCGGGGAAAGGGTCCGCGAGCAGTTCTTC
CASSFGERVREQFF
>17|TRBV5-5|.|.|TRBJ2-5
TGTGCCAGCAGCGTGAGTTTTAGGGGATGGGGCGAAGAGACCCAGTACTTC
CASSVSFRGWGEETQYF
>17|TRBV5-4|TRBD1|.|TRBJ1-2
TGTGCCAGCAGCTGGGGACAGGGTGTCCCCCTCGGCGATGGCTACACCTTC
CASSWGQGVPLGDGYTF
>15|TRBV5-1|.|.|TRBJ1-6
TGCGCCAGCAGCTTGGACGGGTCCCTTCAGTCACCCCTCCACTTT
CASSLDGSLQSPLHF
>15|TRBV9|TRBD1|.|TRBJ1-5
TGTGCCAGCGGACAGGGACCGGACAACTATCAGCCCCAGCATTTT
CASGQGPDNYQPQHF
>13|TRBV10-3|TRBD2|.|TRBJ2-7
TGTGCCATCTCCCCGGGGGGTTCCTACGAGCAGTACTTC
CAISPGGSYEQYF
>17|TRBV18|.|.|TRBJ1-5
TGTGCCAGCTCGCGGAGTGGGGGCGGTGGAAGCAATCAGCCCCAGCATTTT
CASSRSGGGGSNQPQHF
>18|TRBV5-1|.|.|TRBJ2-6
TGCGCCAGCAGCTTCCCCCAAGGGGAGGTTTCTGGGGCCAACGTCCTGACTTTC
CASSFPQGEVSGANVLTF
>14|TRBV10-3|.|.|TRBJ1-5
TGTGCCATCAGTGAGTCCGACAGTAATCAGCCCCAGCATTTT
CAISESDSNQPQHF